This TCR beta chain was recorded in a study of T-cell reconstitution after alpha-beta-depleted transplantation in children (dated by TCRdb to about 2016). With regard to the full study: Using TCR repertoire profiling, the study quantitatively followed how T-cell immune reconstitution unfolded in children after TCRalphabeta/CD19-depleted allogeneic hematopoietic cell transplantation.

This clonotype was recorded at least ten times. Its antigen specificity is not known. The sample holds no much larger clone one base away, and base qualities are not on file. The paper as a whole reports these results and caveats: Hyperexpanded clone frequencies declined over subsequent months; after one year, T-cell counts and TCRbeta diversity were mostly attributed to newly produced T cells. The apparently early alphabetaT-cell count recovery about two months after transplant was reportedly dependent on only several hundred rapidly expanded clones derived from non-depleted graft cells. In some patients, the high TCRbeta diversity seen at day 60 was put down to recipient T cells and intrathymic progenitors that had survived conditioning.

The sample's treatment or condition label, in plain terms: allogeneic hematopoietic cell transplantation with graft depleted of TCRalphabeta T cells and CD19 B cells. The transplant recipients were children given TCRalphabeta/CD19-depleted allogeneic hematopoietic cell grafts. Receptors were amplified or captured by PCR. Sequencing was carried out with an Illumina HiSeq 2500. TCR library preparation used molecular barcoding, with unique molecular identifiers applied to normalize quantification of the TCRbeta repertoire. TCRdb trimmed the raw reads at Q25, called clones with MiXCR and kept productive beta chains. CDR3 protein sequences are deduplicated, and each keeps its most common genes and DNA. The sample table contains fewer than 350,000 distinct CDR3 sequences; only one count was recorded for around 9.1% of them. Of the sample, 7.5% falls within the top ten clones. The sequencing here drew on PBMCs, taken before TCRalphabeta/CD19-depleted stem cell transplant. The sequence derives from a boy less than two years old with acute myeloid leukemia, due to receive a stem cell transplant.

The base sequence is TGTGCCAGCAGCTTAATATCGGGCAATGAGCAGTTCTTC. Its coded protein is CASSLISGNEQFF. The sequence is built from TRBV7-3 and TRBJ2-1; the D gene assignment is ambiguous. Including the terminal cysteine and phenylalanine, the CDR3 comprises 13 residues. The DNA shown is the 39-base CDR3, in frame from base 1. From the germline V gene, CDR1 is SGHTA and CDR2 is FQGTGA. V is pared back by 1 base and J by 6 bases, with 7 bases lying between the germline termini. With the rest looked up from the reference TRBV7-3 and TRBJ2-1 genes rather than sequenced, the full variable domain is GAGVSQTPSNKVTEKGKYVELRCDPISGHTALYWYRQSLGQGPEFLIYFQGTGAADDSGLPNDRFFAVRPEGSVSTLKIQRTERGDSAVYLCASSLISGNEQFFGPGTRLTVL.